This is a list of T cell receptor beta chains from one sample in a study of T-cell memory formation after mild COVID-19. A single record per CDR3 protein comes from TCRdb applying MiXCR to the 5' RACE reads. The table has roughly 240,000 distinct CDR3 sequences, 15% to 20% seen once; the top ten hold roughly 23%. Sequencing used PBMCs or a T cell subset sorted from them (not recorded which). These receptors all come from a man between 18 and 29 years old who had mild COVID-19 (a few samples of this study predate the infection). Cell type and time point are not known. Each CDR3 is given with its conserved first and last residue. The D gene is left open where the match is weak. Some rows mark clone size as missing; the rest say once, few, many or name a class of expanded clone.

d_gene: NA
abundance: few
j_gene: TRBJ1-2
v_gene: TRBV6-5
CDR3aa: CASSYSYAGAGYGYTF
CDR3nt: TGTGCCAGCAGTTACTCGTACGCAGGGGCGGGCTATGGCTACACCTTC

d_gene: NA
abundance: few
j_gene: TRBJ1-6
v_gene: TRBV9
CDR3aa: CASSPQGNNSPLHF
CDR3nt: TGTGCCAGCAGCCCTCAGGGGAATAATTCACCCCTCCACTTT

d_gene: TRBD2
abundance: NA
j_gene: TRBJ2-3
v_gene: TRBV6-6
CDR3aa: CASSGLEYTQYF
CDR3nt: TGTGCCAGCAGTGGACTAGAGTATACGCAGTATTTT

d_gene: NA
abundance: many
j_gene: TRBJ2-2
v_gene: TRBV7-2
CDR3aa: CASSLGGGGNTGELFF
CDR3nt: TGTGCCAGCAGCCTCGGCGGTGGGGGGAACACCGGGGAGCTGTTTTTT

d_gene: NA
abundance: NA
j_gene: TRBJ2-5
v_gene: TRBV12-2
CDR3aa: CASRLVSGMRGKETQYF
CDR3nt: TGTGCAAGTCGCCTGGTGTCAGGGATGAGAGGGAAAGAGACCCAGTACTTC

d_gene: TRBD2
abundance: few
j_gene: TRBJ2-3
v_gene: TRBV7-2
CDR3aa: CASSPALAGGQDTQYF
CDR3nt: TGTGCCAGCAGCCCCGCCCTAGCGGGGGGGCAAGATACGCAGTATTTT

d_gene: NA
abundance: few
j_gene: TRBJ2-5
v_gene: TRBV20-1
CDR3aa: CSARSSGHQETQYF
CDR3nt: TGCAGTGCTAGGAGCAGCGGGCACCAAGAGACCCAGTACTTC

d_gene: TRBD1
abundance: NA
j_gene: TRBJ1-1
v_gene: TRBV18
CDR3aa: CASSLPGQPIEAFF
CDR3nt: TGTGCCAGCTCGCTGCCGGGACAGCCTATTGAAGCTTTCTTT

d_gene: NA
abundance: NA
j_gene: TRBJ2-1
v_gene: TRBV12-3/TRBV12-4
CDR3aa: CASSLNPLSNEQFF
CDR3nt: TGTGCCAGCAGTTTAAATCCACTCTCCAATGAGCAGTTCTTC

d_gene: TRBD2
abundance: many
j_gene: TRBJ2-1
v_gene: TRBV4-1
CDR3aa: CASSQGVGLASEQFF
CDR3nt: TGCGCCAGCAGCCAAGGGGTGGGACTAGCTAGTGAGCAGTTCTTC

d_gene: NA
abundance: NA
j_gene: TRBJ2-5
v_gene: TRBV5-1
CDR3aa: CASSLGREPQETQYF
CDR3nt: TGCGCCAGCAGCTTGGGTAGGGAACCCCAAGAGACCCAGTACTTC

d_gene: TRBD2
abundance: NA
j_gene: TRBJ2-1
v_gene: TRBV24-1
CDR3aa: CATSATGLADRHNEQFF
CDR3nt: TGTGCCACCAGTGCCACTGGACTAGCGGACAGACACAATGAGCAGTTCTTC

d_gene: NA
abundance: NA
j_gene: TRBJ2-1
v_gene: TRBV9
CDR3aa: CASSVLRGPVGEQFF
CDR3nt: TGTGCCAGCAGCGTATTACGGGGGCCGGTAGGTGAGCAGTTCTTC

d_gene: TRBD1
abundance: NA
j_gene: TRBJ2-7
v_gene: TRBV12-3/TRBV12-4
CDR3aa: CASSSTGSTYEQYF
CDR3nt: TGTGCCAGCAGTTCGACAGGGTCGACCTACGAGCAGTACTTC

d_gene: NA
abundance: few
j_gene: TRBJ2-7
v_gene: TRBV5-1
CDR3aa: CASSSREGSEGEQYF
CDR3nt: TGCGCCAGCAGCTCGAGAGAGGGGTCAGAGGGCGAGCAGTACTTC

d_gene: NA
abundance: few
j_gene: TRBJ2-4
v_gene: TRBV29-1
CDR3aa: CSGPGAGEAAKNIQYF
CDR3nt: TGCAGCGGCCCAGGGGCAGGGGAGGCGGCCAAAAACATTCAGTACTTC

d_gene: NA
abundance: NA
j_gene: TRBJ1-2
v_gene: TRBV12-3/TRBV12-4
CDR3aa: CASSSGPGHYGYTF
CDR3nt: TGTGCCAGCAGTTCCGGGCCAGGGCACTATGGCTACACCTTC

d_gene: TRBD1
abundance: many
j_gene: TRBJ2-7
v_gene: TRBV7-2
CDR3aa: CASSRDRAGYEQYF
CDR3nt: TGTGCCAGCAGCCGGGACAGGGCAGGCTACGAGCAGTACTTC

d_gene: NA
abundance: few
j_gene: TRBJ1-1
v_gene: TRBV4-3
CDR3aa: CASSRGIQNTEAFF
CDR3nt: TGCGCCAGCAGCCGAGGGATTCAGAACACTGAAGCTTTCTTT

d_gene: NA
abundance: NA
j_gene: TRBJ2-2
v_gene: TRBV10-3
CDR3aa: CAIGGQTGELFF
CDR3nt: TGTGCCATCGGAGGACAAACCGGGGAGCTGTTTTTT

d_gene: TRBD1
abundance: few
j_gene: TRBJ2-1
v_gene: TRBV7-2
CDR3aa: CASSWNRGANEQFF
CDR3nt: TGTGCCAGCAGTTGGAACAGGGGTGCGAATGAGCAGTTCTTC

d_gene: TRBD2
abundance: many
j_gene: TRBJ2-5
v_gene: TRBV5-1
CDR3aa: CASRSGGLSKETQYF
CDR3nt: TGCGCCAGCAGAAGCGGGGGACTATCAAAAGAGACCCAGTACTTC

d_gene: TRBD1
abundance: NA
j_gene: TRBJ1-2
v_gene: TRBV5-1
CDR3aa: CASSTTGALDYGYTF
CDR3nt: TGCGCCAGCAGCACGACAGGGGCGCTCGACTATGGCTACACCTTC

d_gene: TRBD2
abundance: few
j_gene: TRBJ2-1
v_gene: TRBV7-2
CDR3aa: CASVAGGLYNEQFF
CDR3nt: TGTGCCAGCGTAGCGGGGGGCCTCTACAATGAGCAGTTCTTC

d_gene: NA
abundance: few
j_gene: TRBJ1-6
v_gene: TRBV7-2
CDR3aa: CASSYPGDSPLHF
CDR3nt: TGTGCCAGCAGCTATCCGGGGGATTCACCCCTCCACTTT

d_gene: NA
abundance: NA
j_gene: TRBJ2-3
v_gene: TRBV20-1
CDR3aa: CSARDNGGATDTQYF
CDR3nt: TGCAGTGCTAGAGATAACGGTGGGGCCACAGATACGCAGTATTTT

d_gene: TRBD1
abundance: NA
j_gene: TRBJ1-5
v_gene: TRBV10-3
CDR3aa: CAISERDRGTSNQPQHF
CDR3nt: TGTGCCATCAGTGAGCGGGACAGGGGCACCTCTAATCAGCCCCAGCATTTT

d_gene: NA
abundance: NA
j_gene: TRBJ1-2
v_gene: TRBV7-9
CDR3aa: CASSLVLTPEWGYYGYTF
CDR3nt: TGTGCCAGCAGCTTAGTACTGACTCCTGAGTGGGGGTACTATGGCTACACCTTC

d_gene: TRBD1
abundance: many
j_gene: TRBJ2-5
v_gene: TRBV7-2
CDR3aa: CASSLFGTGGETQYF
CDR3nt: TGTGCCAGCAGCCTTTTTGGGACAGGGGGAGAGACCCAGTACTTC

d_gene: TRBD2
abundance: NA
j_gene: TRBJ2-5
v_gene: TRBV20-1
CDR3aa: CSARAGGNQETQYF
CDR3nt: TGCAGTGCTAGAGCGGGGGGTAACCAAGAGACCCAGTACTTC

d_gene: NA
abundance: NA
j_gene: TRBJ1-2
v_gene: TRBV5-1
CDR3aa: CASSGKTGGTYYGYTF
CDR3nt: TGCGCCAGCAGCGGAAAAACGGGGGGGACCTACTATGGCTACACCTTC

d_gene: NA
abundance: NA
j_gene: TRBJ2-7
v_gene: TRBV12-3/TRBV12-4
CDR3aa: CASNQGSYEQYF
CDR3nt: TGTGCCAGCAACCAGGGCTCCTACGAGCAGTACTTC

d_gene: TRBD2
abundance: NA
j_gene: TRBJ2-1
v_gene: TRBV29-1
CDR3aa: CSVEDPVAGSYNEQFF
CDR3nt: TGCAGCGTTGAAGATCCGGTAGCGGGGTCCTACAATGAGCAGTTCTTC

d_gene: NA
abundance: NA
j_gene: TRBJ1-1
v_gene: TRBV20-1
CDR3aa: CSAKTTTGSTEAFF
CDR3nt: TGCAGTGCCAAGACCACTACAGGGTCCACTGAAGCTTTCTTT

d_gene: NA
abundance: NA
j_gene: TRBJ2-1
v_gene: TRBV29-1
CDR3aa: CSVDETSSYNEQFF
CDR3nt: TGCAGCGTTGACGAGACGAGCTCCTACAATGAGCAGTTCTTC

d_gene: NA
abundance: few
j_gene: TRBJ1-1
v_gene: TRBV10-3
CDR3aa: CAIRQGFQDFEAFF
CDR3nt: TGTGCCATCAGGCAGGGATTCCAGGACTTTGAAGCTTTCTTT

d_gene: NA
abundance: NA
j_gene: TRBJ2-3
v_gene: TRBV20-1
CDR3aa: CSAKKADTQYF
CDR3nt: TGCAGTGCAAAAAAGGCGGATACGCAGTATTTT